One sample yielded the 5 T cell receptor beta chains listed below, sequenced in a study of T cells after yellow fever vaccination. TCRdb reanalysed the 5' RACE reads using MiXCR and keeps one entry per CDR3 protein. The repertoire holds around 110,000 distinct CDR3 sequences, with 8.4% as singletons. This sample comprised CD8+ T cells sorted from PBMCs, obtained 45 days after the yellow fever booster vaccination. All receptors derive from a man aged 25 to 40 who received the YFV17D yellow fever vaccine.

This clonotype was seen many times. The chain has TRBV21-1 and TRBJ1-2; the D call of TRBD1 is as the table states it, not checked on the DNA. TRBV21-1 is labeled a pseudogene. The CDR3 length is 16 residues. The CDR3 DNA reads as TGTGCCAGCAGCCTCGTCGGGGCATCCACAAACTATGGCTACACCTTC. It translates to CASSLVGASTNYGYTF.

This clonotype was counted at least ten times. The V and J genes are TRBV29-1 and TRBJ2-3; 10 nucleotides match TRBD1. The CDR3 has 11 residues. Germline V CDR1 and CDR2: SQVTM, ANQGSEA. Trimming cost V 7 bases and J 8 bases; bases outside gene matches: 3. The CDR3 spells CSAGQGGTQYF. CDR3 in DNA: TGCAGCGCTGGACAGGGGGGTACGCAGTATTTT.

Ten or more counts support this clonotype. The V gene is TRBV5-6, the J gene TRBJ2-2; D gene uncertain. Germline V gives CDR1 SGHDT, CDR2 YYEEEE. The CDR3 is made up of 13 amino acids. V was pared by 1 base and J by 6 bases, with 7 bases between. The CDR3 nucleotides read TGTGCCAGCAGCTTGTTGAATTCCGGGGAGCTGTTTTTT. Amino acids: CASSLLNSGELFF.

This clonotype came up many times. J is TRBJ2-7 and V is TRBV30, with D unclear. Germline V lookup: CDR1 GTSNPN, CDR2 SVGIG (reference sequence). CDR3 length: 12 amino acids. The V gene lost 2 bases and the J gene lost 2 bases, with 7 bases spanning the gap. The CDR3 coding sequence is TGTGCCTGGAGTCTAATTCCCTACGAGCAGTACTTC. Translating it yields CAWSLIPYEQYF.

This clonotype has a count of ten or more. CDR3 loop: CASSAGQGRNEQFF. The CDR3 DNA reads as TGTGCCAGCAGTGCGGGACAGGGAAGGAATGAGCAGTTCTTC. The rearrangement joins TRBV2 to TRBJ2-1; TRBD1 matches at 9 bases. CDR1 is SNHLY, CDR2 FYNNEI, per germline. The trim removed 4 bases at V and 7 bases at J, leaving 5 bases unmatched. The CDR3 extends over 14 amino acids.